The rows below give T cell receptor beta chains drawn from one sample of a study of blood T cell repertoires in COVID-19. Using immunoSEQ multiplex PCR, the repertoire was profiled, and TCRdb retains in-frame clones only, with some absent. The sample has about 300,000 clones; around nine tenths are singletons. Sequenced input: PBMCs or T cells enriched from blood (not recorded which). Receptors originate from a young woman who had recovered from COVID-19. Each CDR3 is given with its conserved first and last residue. A D gene is named only where the DNA matches it firmly. Size values are once, few and many counts, or a class for expanded clones, and some rows have none.

TRBD1 TRBJ2-3 NA TRBV5-1 TGCGCCAGCAGCGGGCGACAGGGGATAGATACGCAGTATTTT CASSGRQGIDTQYF
NA TRBJ2-2 NA TRBV7-7 TGTGCCAGCAGCCGTACAGGAAACACCGGGGAGCTGTTTTTT CASSRTGNTGELFF
NA TRBJ1-3 NA TRBV30 TGTGCCTGGAGCCGGGGACACCCCGGAAACACCATATATTTT CAWSRGHPGNTIYF
TRBD1 TRBJ1-1 NA TRBV12-5 TGTGCTAGTGGTTTGGGGGGACAGGGGGCCGCTGAAGCTTTCTTT CASGLGGQGAAEAFF
NA TRBJ1-2 NA TRBV27 TGTGCCAGCAGTTTTGATTTTCGGTATGGCTACACCTTC CASSFDFRYGYTF
NA TRBJ1-2 NA TRBV5-1 TGCGCCAGCAGCTTGTCACCCGAGGAGGGCTACACCTTC CASSLSPEEGYTF
TRBD2 TRBJ2-1 NA TRBV7-8 TGTGCCAGCAGCCTCGGGACTAGCGGGTACAATGAGCAGTTCTTC CASSLGTSGYNEQFF
NA TRBJ1-2 NA TRBV2 TGTGCCAGCAGTGAAGCGCTTCCGGGTTATGGCTACACCTTC CASSEALPGYGYTF
TRBD1 TRBJ2-3 NA TRBV30 TGTGCCTGGAGCATTACAGGGGGCACAGATACGCAGTATTTT CAWSITGGTDTQYF
TRBD1 TRBJ2-1 few TRBV9 TGTGCCAGCAGCGTAGTCACCGGGACAGGGACCTACAATGAGCAGTTCTTC CASSVVTGTGTYNEQFF
NA TRBJ2-7 NA TRBV6-5 TGTGCCAGCAGTTTCGACAGGTTTCCCTACGAGCAGTACTTC CASSFDRFPYEQYF
NA TRBJ1-1 NA TRBV3-1/TRBV3-2 TGTGCCAGCAGCCCCGGGAGGACTGAAGCTTTCTTT CASSPGRTEAFF
TRBD1 TRBJ2-7 once TRBV7-9 TGTGCCAGCAGTCAGGGGGCTTACGAGCAGTACTTC CASSQGAYEQYF
NA TRBJ2-7 NA TRBV11-2 TGTGCCAGCAGCTTAGGGGGAGCAAACGAGCAGTACTTC CASSLGGANEQYF
NA TRBJ2-3 NA TRBV5-4 TGTGCCAGCAGCGCCGCCTATGGAGGTACAGATACGCAGTATTTT CASSAAYGGTDTQYF
TRBD1 TRBJ2-7 NA TRBV13 TGTGCCAGCAGCTTACGGGGACAGCCATCAAGGTACGAGCAGTACTTC CASSLRGQPSRYEQYF
TRBD2 TRBJ2-2 NA TRBV15 TGTGCCACCAGCAAAAGACTAGCGGGGGGCCGGGACACCGGGGAGCTGTTTTTT CATSKRLAGGRDTGELFF
NA TRBJ1-2 NA TRBV5-5 TGTGCCAGCAGCTTTCACGGGAAATATGGCTACACCTTC CASSFHGKYGYTF
TRBD1 TRBJ1-2 once TRBV2 TGTGCCAGCAAAACGGGACAGGGTCTCTATGGCTACACCTTC CASKTGQGLYGYTF
NA TRBJ1-2 NA TRBV4-1 TGCGCCAGCAGCCCCTTTCGGGAGTTTAGCTATGGCTACACCTTC CASSPFREFSYGYTF
NA TRBJ1-1 NA TRBV19 TGTGCCAGTAGTATGGCGGGAAGAGCTGAAGCTTTCTTT CASSMAGRAEAFF
NA TRBJ2-1 NA TRBV11-2 TGTGCCAGCAACTCCGCAGGGAACGAGCAGTTCTTC CASNSAGNEQFF
TRBD1 TRBJ1-5 NA TRBV7-8 TGTGCCAGCAGCCATGCCGTCCAGGGGGCGGGTGAGCATTTT CASSHAVQGAGEHF
NA TRBJ1-4 NA TRBV5-5 TGTGCCAGCAGCTTGTTAACTGATGAAAAACTGTTTTTT CASSLLTDEKLFF
NA TRBJ1-1 NA TRBV7-2 TGTGCCAGCAGCTTAAAATTCGCCGGGAACACTGAAGCTTTCTTT CASSLKFAGNTEAFF
TRBD2 TRBJ2-1 NA TRBV15 TGTGCCACCAGCAGAGGTACTAGCGGAAAGAATGAGCAGTTCTTC CATSRGTSGKNEQFF
NA TRBJ2-1 NA TRBV12-5 TGTGCTAGTGGTTTAGGCGGGGTTCTGCATGAGCAGTTCTTC CASGLGGVLHEQFF
NA TRBJ2-7 NA TRBV19 TGTGCCAGTAGCACAGGGATCTACGAGCAGTACTTC CASSTGIYEQYF
TRBD2 TRBJ2-2 NA TRBV4-1 TGCGCCAGCAGTGGGACTAGCCGAAACACCGGGGAGCTGTTTTTT CASSGTSRNTGELFF
TRBD2 TRBJ2-1 NA TRBV2 TGTGCCAGCAGTGATGCTAGCGGGAGAGGTAACGATGCCAATGAGCAGTTCTTC CASSDASGRGNDANEQFF
NA TRBJ1-2 NA TRBV28 TGTGCCAGCAGAAGACTCCGTGGTGATGGCTACACCTTC CASRRLRGDGYTF
NA TRBJ1-5 few TRBV2 TGTGCCAGCAGTGACAGGGAGGAGCCCCAGCATTTT CASSDREEPQHF
NA TRBJ1-2 NA TRBV4-1 TGCGCCAGCAGCCAAGGCTGGGCCGCCGACTATGGCTACACCTTC CASSQGWAADYGYTF
TRBD2 TRBJ2-5 NA TRBV7-2 TGTGCCAGCAGCCCGGGGAGGGGCCGGGAGACCCAGTACTTC CASSPGRGRETQYF
NA TRBJ2-1 NA TRBV6-5 TGTGCCAGCAACGGCGGGGCTTCCTACAATGAGCAGTTCTTC CASNGGASYNEQFF
NA TRBJ2-1 NA TRBV2 TGTGCCAGCAGTGTTACAGGAATTAATGAGCAGTTCTTC CASSVTGINEQFF
NA TRBJ2-1 NA TRBV29-1 TGCAGCGTTGAATTGTTCAGCTACAATGAGCAGTTCTTC CSVELFSYNEQFF
TRBD1 TRBJ1-3 NA TRBV5-1 TGCGCCAGCAGCTTGGCGGGACAGCTCTCTGGAAACACCATATATTTT CASSLAGQLSGNTIYF
TRBD2 TRBJ2-5 NA TRBV4-3 TGCGCCAGCAGCCAAGAGGCTACTAGCGTGTTCCAAGAGACCCAGTACTTC CASSQEATSVFQETQYF
NA TRBJ2-1 NA TRBV30 TGTGCCTGGAGTGTACAGAGCGGTAATGAGCAGTTCTTC CAWSVQSGNEQFF
NA TRBJ1-6 NA TRBV30 TGTGCCTGGAATATGAGACAAAGAGATTCACCCCTCCACTTT CAWNMRQRDSPLHF